Listed here is a single T cell receptor (beta chain). The CDR3 runs to 14 residues. Germline assignment: CDR1 SEHNR and CDR2 FQNEAQ (reference sequence). The germline V and J ends were trimmed by 8 bases and 0 bases, with 12 bases remaining between them. The source of the sample is a study of T-cell reconstitution after alpha-beta-depleted transplantation in children. Unique molecular identifiers were used to barcode this TCRbeta library. TCRdb redid the calling of the PCR reads with MiXCR, one entry per CDR3 protein. The profile shows around 480,000 distinct CDR3 sequences, about 33% of them singletons.

The sample in question was PBMCs from the stem cell graft donor, obtained from the stem cell graft. The chain links TRBV7-9 to TRBJ2-3; D uncertain. This TCR was recovered from a human donor who donated a stem cell graft to a child with aplastic anemia. Here the CDR3 DNA reads TGTGCCAGCGGACCCATATCTAGCACAGATACGCAGTATTTT. Amino acid sequence: CASGPISSTDTQYF.